This is a list of T cell receptor beta chains from one sample in a study of OX40 agonist ivuxolimab in advanced cancers. The table came from immunoSEQ multiplex PCR; TCRdb's copy has only in-frame clones and leaves some out. This sample has about 64,000 clones; over 75% occur once, and the top ten carry around an eighth. Sequencing was performed on CD4+ or CD8+ T cells sorted from blood, taken in a trial of the OX40 agonist ivuxolimab. The source is an adult with an advanced solid tumor such as melanoma, head and neck, liver or kidney cancer. CDR3s include the opening cysteine and the closing phenylalanine or tryptophan. Fields, in order: V gene, J gene, D gene, clone size, CDR3 DNA, CDR3 protein. A D gene is named only where the DNA matches it firmly. Clone size is shown for a subset of rows, as once, few, many or a class of expanded clone.

TRBV29-1	TRBJ2-7	TRBD2	-	TGCAGCGTTGAGGAGACGTGGCGGGAGGGCTCCTACGAGCAGTACTTC	CSVEETWREGSYEQYF
TRBV9	TRBJ1-6	-	-	TGTGCCAGCAGCGTGTGGGAGGGGTTGAATTCACCCCTCCACTTT	CASSVWEGLNSPLHF
TRBV25-1	TRBJ1-1	-	once	TGTGCCAGCAGTGACCACGGCCAGAACACTGAAGCTTTCTTT	CASSDHGQNTEAFF
TRBV9	TRBJ2-1	TRBD2	-	TGTGCCAGCAGCGTAGTGCTAGCGGGGGTTAATGAGCAGTTCTTC	CASSVVLAGVNEQFF
TRBV5-1	TRBJ2-5	-	-	TGCGCCAGCAGGTCGGGGAGCTTTGGGTTCCAAGAGACCCAGTACTTC	CASRSGSFGFQETQYF
TRBV2	TRBJ1-4	-	-	TGTGCCAGCAGTGTTAGACCGACCCCGATTGGACAGAAACATGAAAAACTGTTTTTT	CASSVRPTPIGQKHEKLFF
TRBV5-1	TRBJ2-7	TRBD1	-	TGCGCCAGCAGCTTGTCAACGGGACAGCCTACGTTCTACGAGCAGTACTTC	CASSLSTGQPTFYEQYF
TRBV7-9	TRBJ2-1	TRBD2	-	TGTGCCAGCAGCTTACCGACTAGCGGGAGGGCTAACAATGAGCAGTTCTTC	CASSLPTSGRANNEQFF
TRBV4-1	TRBJ1-1	-	-	TGCGCCAGCAGCCAAGAGTCCACTGAAGCTTTCTTT	CASSQESTEAFF
TRBV7-6	TRBJ1-5	-	-	TGTGCCAGCAGCTTAGAAGGCGGGAGCCCTTATAGCAATCAGCCCCAGCATTTT	CASSLEGGSPYSNQPQHF
TRBV7-2	TRBJ2-5	TRBD1	-	TGTGCCAGCAGCTTAGGGGACAGGGGAGCTGCGCAGACCCAGTACTTC	CASSLGDRGAAQTQYF
TRBV27	TRBJ2-5	-	-	TGTGCCAGCAGTTTCGGGCCCCAGAAGACCCAGTACTTC	CASSFGPQKTQYF
TRBV19	TRBJ1-1	-	once	TGTGCCAGTAGAACAGGGTTCTACACTGAAGCTTTCTTT	CASRTGFYTEAFF
TRBV9	TRBJ2-2	-	-	TGTGCCAGCAGCGACCACAGGGGGGGTAACACCGGGGAGCTGTTTTTT	CASSDHRGGNTGELFF
TRBV4-1	TRBJ2-7	-	medium-sized	TGCGCCAGCAGCCAAGCGCAGAGCTCCTACGAGCAGTACTTC	CASSQAQSSYEQYF
TRBV4-1	TRBJ1-3	-	-	TGCGCCAGCAGCCAAGACAGCCGGGGGCCTTCTGGAAACACCATATATTTT	CASSQDSRGPSGNTIYF
TRBV14	TRBJ2-1	TRBD1	-	TGTGCCAGCAGCCAGACGGGACAGGGGGCATCTAATGAGCAGTTCTTC	CASSQTGQGASNEQFF
TRBV2	TRBJ1-1	-	few	TGTGCCAGCAGTTACAGTGGGGTAGGCCTGAGGACTGAAGCTTTCTTT	CASSYSGVGLRTEAFF
TRBV19	TRBJ2-1	TRBD2	-	TGTGCCAGTAACCCCGGGACTAGGGGTTACAATGAGCAGTTCTTC	CASNPGTRGYNEQFF
TRBV7-9	TRBJ2-5	TRBD2	-	TGTGCCAGCAGCTTAGGTCTAGCGGGGGTTGGAGAGACCCAGTACTTC	CASSLGLAGVGETQYF
TRBV21-1	TRBJ2-1	-	-	TGTGCCAGCAGCCCTAAATCGGGACAGTCGAACAATGAGCAGTTCTTC	CASSPKSGQSNNEQFF
TRBV27	TRBJ2-7	-	-	TGTGCCAGCAGTTTTTCCCCTAGGGTCGAGCAGTACTTC	CASSFSPRVEQYF
TRBV9	TRBJ2-7	-	-	TGTGCCAGCAGCGCCTCGGGGGCCAACTACGAGCAGTACTTC	CASSASGANYEQYF
TRBV19	TRBJ1-5	-	-	TGTGCCAGTACCATAGGTAGTAGGGGGAGCAATCAGCCCCAGCATTTT	CASTIGSRGSNQPQHF
TRBV2	TRBJ2-5	TRBD2	-	TGTGCCAGCAGTTTGGGACTAGCGGGGGGGTTCGGAACCCAGTACTTC	CASSLGLAGGFGTQYF
TRBV5-1	TRBJ2-7	-	-	TGCGCCAGCAGCTGGGAGCGGTCCCAGCAGTACTTC	CASSWERSQQYF
TRBV10-2	TRBJ2-7	-	-	TGCGCCACAAAGAGCGGGTTGGCGTACGAGCAGTACTTC	CATKSGLAYEQYF
TRBV19	TRBJ2-7	TRBD1	-	TGTGCCAGCGGGACAGATCTTTCCTACGAGCAGTACTTC	CASGTDLSYEQYF
TRBV7-2	TRBJ2-1	-	-	TGTGCCAGCAGCTTAACCGGTCGTGAGCAGTTCTTC	CASSLTGREQFF
TRBV30	TRBJ1-5	-	once	TGTGCCTGGAGTACTCAGGATCATCAGCCCCAGCATTTT	CAWSTQDHQPQHF
TRBV5-1	TRBJ1-2	-	-	TGCGCCAGCAGCTCCTGGCCGGGTGACTATGGCTACACCTTC	CASSSWPGDYGYTF
TRBV27	TRBJ2-1	-	-	TGTGCCAGCAGTCCCCGCGTCCCTTTAAATGAGCAGTTCTTC	CASSPRVPLNEQFF
TRBV7-9	TRBJ2-5	-	-	TGTGCCAGCAAAGGGGGAGGGGTCGAGACCCAGTACTTC	CASKGGGVETQYF
TRBV19	TRBJ1-6	-	once	TGTGCCAGTAGAGGAGGACAAAACTCTTCACCCCTCCACTTT	CASRGGQNSSPLHF
TRBV4-1	TRBJ2-7	TRBD1	-	TGCGCCAGCAGCCAAGATTGGACAGGGGGCTACGAGCAGTACTTC	CASSQDWTGGYEQYF
TRBV7-9	TRBJ2-7	TRBD1	-	TGTGCCAGCAGCCTGACGGACAGGGTCTACGAGCAGTACTTC	CASSLTDRVYEQYF
TRBV19	TRBJ1-5	-	-	TGTGCCAGTAGTATCATGGGGGATACGTGGCAGCCCCAGCATTTT	CASSIMGDTWQPQHF
TRBV11-1	TRBJ2-2	-	many	TGTGCCAGCAGCTTACTACAGGCCAACACCGGGGAGCTGTTTTTT	CASSLLQANTGELFF
TRBV13	TRBJ2-7	-	-	TGTGCCAGCAGCTTCGACTCCTACGAGCAGTACTTC	CASSFDSYEQYF
TRBV10-2	TRBJ2-7	-	-	TGCGCCAGCAGAATGGGACGGAACCAATACGAGCAGTACTTC	CASRMGRNQYEQYF
TRBV5-6	TRBJ2-7	TRBD1	few	TGTGCCAGCAGCTTTGGGACAGGGGCCGAGCAGTACTTC	CASSFGTGAEQYF
TRBV9	TRBJ2-2	TRBD2	-	TGTGCCAGCAGCGTAGGTGGGAGGGAGGGGACCGGGGAGCTGTTTTTT	CASSVGGREGTGELFF